These 27 T cell receptor beta chains were sequenced from one sample in a study of blood T cell repertoires in COVID-19. Some clones are missing from TCRdb's copy, which holds only in-frame ones; the method was immunoSEQ multiplex PCR. The sample gives 200,000 to 250,000 clones, approximately 86% of which show up once; approximately 15% is in the top ten. Sequencing was carried out using PBMCs or T cells enriched from blood (not recorded which). These receptors came from a woman aged 50 to 60 with acute COVID-19.

The genes are TRBV27 and TRBJ1-2, with D possibly being TRBD1 (5 bases). Germline V lookup: CDR1 MNHEY, CDR2 SMNVEV (reference sequence). V lost 3 bases and J 7 bases, leaving 12 bases between the germline ends. The CDR3 contains 13 residues. CDR3: CASSFGQGRGYTF. The CDR3 bases are TGTGCCAGCAGTTTTGGGCAGGGTCGTGGCTACACCTTC.

The V call is TRBV19, the J call TRBJ2-1, with D possibly matching TRBD1 (6 bases). Germline lookup yields CDR1 LNHDA and CDR2 SQIVND (reference sequence). V lost 10 bases and J lost 5, with 15 bases in between. The CDR3 has 13 residues. The CDR3 region is CAKGQERNNEQFF. CDR3 DNA sequence: TGTGCCAAGGGACAAGAGAGGAACAATGAGCAGTTCTTC.

J is TRBJ2-5 and V is TRBV5-4, with 10 positions matching TRBD1. CDR3 length: 14 amino acids. The trim removed 4 bases at V and 1 base at J, leaving 1 base unmatched. Germline assignment: CDR1 SGHNT and CDR2 YYREEE (reference sequence). The CDR3 bases are TGTGCCAGCAGCCGGGACAGGGGCCAAGAGACCCAGTACTTC. Residues: CASSRDRGQETQYF.

The chain recombines TRBV7-2 with TRBJ2-4; D is perhaps TRBD2 (5 bases). CDR1 and CDR2 from the germline V gene are SGHTA and FQGNSA. V shed 1 base and J shed 13 bases, with 11 bases lying between them. The CDR3 is 12 amino acids. The CDR3 loop reads CASSLGNLAQYF. The CDR3 DNA reads TGTGCCAGCAGCTTAGGGAACCTAGCACAGTACTTC.

The chain joins TRBV12-3 or TRBV12-4 to TRBJ1-2; 8 nucleotides line up with TRBD1. V shed 7 bases and J 2 bases; nucleotides not matched to a gene: 3. The CDR3 is 13 residues long. Written as DNA, the CDR3 is TGTGCCAGCAAAACAGGGGGGAACTATGGCTACACCTTC. It encodes CASKTGGNYGYTF.

This chain links TRBV2 with TRBJ2-2; TRBD1 might be the D (5 bases). The CDR3 is 17 amino acids. V lost 6 bases and J 3 bases, leaving 20 bases between the germline ends. The germline gives CDR1 SNHLY, CDR2 FYNNEI. CDR3 sequence: CASSQVGRAADTGELFF. CDR3 DNA sequence: TGTGCCAGCAGCCAAGTGGGCAGGGCCGCGGACACCGGGGAGCTGTTTTTT. The full variable domain, in which reference TRBV2 and TRBJ2-2 provide the parts outside the CDR3, is EPEVTQTPSHQVTQMGQEVILRCVPISNHLYFYWYRQILGQKVEFLVSFYNNEISEKSEIFDDQFSVERPDGSNFTLKIRSTKLEDSAMYFCASSQVGRAADTGELFFGEGSRLTVL.

At least ten counts were recorded for this clone. Other DNA sequences of this sample code for an identical CDR3. This chain connects TRBV6-5 to TRBJ2-1; 11 bases are shared with TRBD2. Germline V CDR1 and CDR2: MNHEY, SVGAGI. The V gene end was trimmed by 7 bases and the J gene end by 7 bases; junction bases not matched to a gene: 9. CDR3 length: 15 amino acids. CDR3 sequence (DNA): TGTGCCAGCACCCCACTAGCGGGAGTTTGGAATGAGCAGTTCTTC. Its translation is CASTPLAGVWNEQFF.

The rearrangement uses TRBV20-1 and TRBJ1-4; the match to TRBD1 covers 11 bases. The J segment lost 13 bases and the V segment lost 6 bases, leaving 4 bases of the junction unmatched. This CDR3 comprises 11 residues. CDR1 and CDR2 from the germline V gene are DFQATT and SNEGSKA (reference sequence). The CDR3 coding sequence is TGCAGTGCCACGGACAGGGGGCCACTGTTTTTT. Protein: CSATDRGPLFF.

J is TRBJ2-1 and V is TRBV28; tentatively, D is TRBD2 (6 bases). The CDR3 contains 11 residues. The V gene's germline CDR1 is MDHEN and CDR2 SYDVKM. The CDR3 nucleotides read TGTGCTATACTCCGGGGGATTGAGCAGTTCTTC. Its translation is CAILRGIEQFF.

This clone has a single count. The J gene is TRBJ2-1, the V gene TRBV12-3 or TRBV12-4, with D possibly matching TRBD2 (5 bases). The CDR3 consists of 13 residues. The germline V and J ends were trimmed by 3 bases and 9 bases, with 12 bases remaining between them. In DNA, the CDR3 is TGTGCCAGCAGTTTTGAGGGTCCGGGTGAGCAGTTCTTC. This gives the protein CASSFEGPGEQFF.

The chain combines TRBV10-3 with TRBJ1-1; perhaps TRBD1 as D (5 bases). CDR3 size: 13 residues. CDR1 is ENHRY and CDR2 is SYGVKD in the germline V gene. The V end was cut by 2 bases, the J end by 8 bases, with 12 bases between. The CDR3 DNA reads as TGTGCCATCAGTGAGCATGGAGGGGCCGAAGCTTTCTTT. It specifies CAISEHGGAEAFF.

V gene TRBV11-2 combines with J gene TRBJ2-1, with D maybe TRBD2 (5 bases). The CDR3 loop spans 17 amino acids. Per the germline V gene, CDR1 is SGHAT and CDR2 is FQNNGV. Deletions cut 0 bases from V and 1 base from J, with 13 bases between. CDR3 nucleotide sequence: TGTGCCAGCAGCTTAGATCCAAGAGGGAGTTCCTACAATGAGCAGTTCTTC. This sequence encodes CASSLDPRGSSYNEQFF.

This clone qualifies as medium-sized (0.01 to 0.1%). Other DNA sequences in the same sample also yield this CDR3. The rearrangement joins TRBV19 to TRBJ1-5, with 9 bases aligning to TRBD1. The V segment lost 2 bases and the J segment 2 bases; nucleotides outside the gene matches: 1. This CDR3 is built from 15 residues. CDR1 LNHDA and CDR2 SQIVND come from the germline V gene (reference sequence). The CDR3 nucleotides read TGTGCCAGTAGTATATGGACAGGGGGCAATCAGCCCCAGCATTTT. It is translated as CASSIWTGGNQPQHF.

This clone was detected a few times. The gene calls are TRBV5-1 and TRBJ1-5, with D uncertain. V lost 0 bases and J 5 bases, leaving 9 bases between the germline ends. CDR1 and CDR2 from the germline V gene are SGHRS and YFSETQ. This CDR3 has 14 residues. CDR3 protein: CASSLGAKDQPQHF. In DNA, the CDR3 is TGCGCCAGCAGCTTGGGGGCGAAAGATCAGCCCCAGCATTTT.

This clone was seen only once. The J gene is TRBJ2-7, the V gene TRBV6-5; 8 bases line up with TRBD1. Germline CDR1 and CDR2: MNHEY and SVGAGI. The V and J ends lost 5 bases and 6 bases, in that order; junction bases with no gene match: 6. The CDR3 is made up of 13 amino acids. The CDR3 DNA reads as TGTGCCAGCAGTCGGACAGGGTTCTTCGAGCAGTACTTC. This sequence encodes CASSRTGFFEQYF.

The J gene is TRBJ1-2, the V gene TRBV10-3; the match to TRBD1 covers 10 bases. The CDR3 consists of 17 residues. Trimming took 0 bases from V and 4 from J; bases not matched to a gene: 8. Looked up from germline, CDR1 is ENHRY and CDR2 is SYGVKD. The CDR3 DNA follows: TGTGCCATCAGTGAGTCGCGACAGGGGGCTTCTCTCTATGGCTACACCTTC. Amino acid sequence: CAISESRQGASLYGYTF.

V is TRBV5-1 and J is TRBJ1-5; 8 bases agree with TRBD1. Trimming removed 4 bases from V and 4 bases from J; junction bases left unmatched: 4. CDR3 length: 14 amino acids. Germline V CDR1 and CDR2: SGHRS, YFSETQ. The CDR3 DNA follows: TGCGCCAGCAGCGCAGGGGGCCGGAATCAGCCCCAGCATTTT. Its protein product is CASSAGGRNQPQHF.

The V and J genes are TRBV18 and TRBJ1-5; D uncertain. The germline V gene has CDR1 KGHSH and CDR2 LQKENI. V lost 0 bases and J 3 bases, leaving 12 bases between the germline ends. This CDR3 region has 16 residues. This CDR3 reads CASSPPGRGTNQPQHF. The CDR3 nucleotides are TGTGCCAGCTCACCACCAGGTCGAGGAACCAATCAGCCCCAGCATTTT.

This clone came up many times. The chain links TRBV16 to TRBJ1-1, with D hard to call. V lost 0 bases and J 5 bases, leaving 7 bases between the germline ends. This CDR3 region has 13 residues. Germline CDR1 and CDR2: KGHSY and FQNENV. In DNA, the CDR3 is TGTGCCAGCAGCCAATCATCCGGGACTGAAGCTTTCTTT. Encoded protein: CASSQSSGTEAFF.

This clone was seen only once. The rearrangement uses TRBV6-2 or TRBV6-3 and TRBJ2-7; TRBD2 aligns across 13 bases. The CDR3 has 15 residues. The germline CDR1 and CDR2 sequences are MNHEY and SVGEGT. V lost 5 bases and J lost 9; bases outside the gene matches: 10. Written as DNA, the CDR3 is TGTGCCAGCAGTGAGCGACTAGCGGGAGGAACTGGGCAGTACTTC. Its translation: CASSERLAGGTGQYF.

The CDR3 nucleotides are TGTGCCAGCAGCGATCCGGGACTAGCGGGAGGGGGCACAGATACGCAGTATTTT. It yields the protein CASSDPGLAGGGTDTQYF. The gene calls are TRBV13 and TRBJ2-3; TRBD2 agrees at 16 bases. The CDR3 has 18 residues. Germline V lookup: CDR1 PRHDT, CDR2 FYEKMQ (reference sequence). J was trimmed by 1 base and V by 5 bases; bases with no gene match: 6.

V gene TRBV10-3 combines with J gene TRBJ1-2; TRBD1 matches 7 bases. There are 15 residues in the CDR3. Germline CDR1 ENHRY, CDR2 SYGVKD. V lost 4 bases and J lost 2; bases outside the gene matches: 7. This CDR3 is CAISVAGTVNYGYTF. CDR3 nucleotides: TGTGCCATCAGTGTCGCCGGGACAGTCAACTATGGCTACACCTTC.

The chain is built from TRBV18 and TRBJ2-3, with a weak D call TRBD1 (6 bases). Trimming shortened V by 6 bases and J by 1 base, and 14 bases separated the two germline ends. The CDR3 extends over 15 amino acids. Germline V gene lookup returns CDR1 KGHSH and CDR2 LQKENI. The CDR3 region is CASSFGQTGTDTQYF. CDR3 sequence (DNA): TGTGCCAGCTCTTTCGGACAGACCGGCACAGATACGCAGTATTTT. Variable domain in full (rest from reference TRBV18 and TRBJ2-3): NAGVMQNPRHLVRRRGQEARLRCSPMKGHSHVYWYRQLPEEGLKFMVYLQKENIIDESGMPKERFSAEFPKEGPSILRIQQVVRGDSAAYFCASSFGQTGTDTQYFGPGTRLTVL.

J is TRBJ1-2 and V is TRBV2; no clear D. CDR1 is SNHLY, CDR2 FYNNEI, per germline. The CDR3 is made up of 12 amino acids. V lost 3 bases, J lost 4 bases, and 6 bases lay in between. The CDR3 sequence: CASSDSRYGYTF. The CDR3 DNA reads TGTGCCAGCAGTGATTCGCGCTATGGCTACACCTTC.

The chain carries TRBV24-1 and TRBJ2-1, with D possibly TRBD2 on 6 matching bases. V lost 4 bases, J lost 5 bases, and 8 bases lay in between. The CDR3 extends over 13 amino acids. Germline CDR1 KGHDR, CDR2 SFDVKD. CDR3 coding DNA: TGTGCCACCAGTGAATTAGCGGACAATGAGCAGTTCTTC. Protein: CATSELADNEQFF.

J is TRBJ2-5 and V is TRBV7-2; D may be TRBD2 (5 bases). Trimming stripped 1 base from V and 1 base from J, with 10 bases between. The CDR3 loop spans 15 amino acids. Germline V gene data show CDR1 as SGHTA and CDR2 as FQGNSA. The CDR3 region has the DNA TGTGCCAGCAGCTTAGTCGGCGGGCCCCAAGAGACCCAGTACTTC. Its translation: CASSLVGGPQETQYF.

The chain links TRBV10-1 to TRBJ2-7, with D perhaps matching TRBD2 (5 bases). Germline values: CDR1 WNHNN, CDR2 SYGVQD (reference sequence). V shed 6 bases and J shed 0 bases, with 15 bases lying between them. The CDR3 spans 15 residues. CDR3 amino acids: CASREARRSSYEQYF. The CDR3 DNA reads TGCGCCAGCAGGGAGGCGAGAAGGAGCTCCTACGAGCAGTACTTC.